Listed here are 15 T cell receptor beta chains from one sample, sequenced in a study of T-cell reconstitution after alpha-beta-depleted transplantation in children. This sample's TCRbeta library carried unique molecular identifier barcodes. TCRdb re-analysed the PCR reads in MiXCR, keeping a single row per CDR3 protein. The sample holds about 500,000 distinct CDR3 sequences; about an eighth are singletons and the top ten take approximately 14%. The material sequenced was PBMCs, mostly from graft donor cells, taken 180 days after TCRalphabeta/CD19-depleted stem cell transplant. These receptors all come from a female patient aged 2-15 years who had a stem cell transplant for aplastic anemia, so the T cells may come from the graft donor.

The sample holds many counts of this clonotype. This chain connects TRBV12-3 or TRBV12-4 to TRBJ1-5; D is possibly TRBD1 (6 bases). CDR3 length: 15 amino acids. The V end lost 6 bases, the J end lost 3 bases, and 15 bases lay between the germline ends. The CDR3 DNA reads TGTGCCAGCAGCTTACCTAACAGGGTCAATCAGCCCCAGCATTTT. This codes for CASSLPNRVNQPQHF.

This rearrangement joins TRBV6-2 or TRBV6-3 to TRBJ1-5; a weak D match, TRBD1 (6 bases). This CDR3 contains 16 residues. V was clipped by 7 bases and J by 4 bases, with 20 bases between them. Germline V gene lookup returns CDR1 MNHEY and CDR2 SVGEGT. The DNA of the CDR3 is TGTGCCAGCATATCGGAACAGGGAGGGTTGAATCAGCCCCAGCATTTT. The encoded protein is CASISEQGGLNQPQHF.

The chain joins TRBV4-2 to TRBJ2-1; no firm D call. This CDR3 comprises 13 residues. Germline V gives CDR1 LGHNA, CDR2 YNFKEQ. The V end lost 1 base, the J end lost 5 bases, and 6 bases lay between the germline ends. The CDR3 loop reads CASSQGVHNEQFF. The CDR3 DNA is TGTGCCAGCAGCCAAGGGGTTCACAATGAGCAGTTCTTC.

This clonotype has a handful of counts. The V and J genes are TRBV4-3 and TRBJ2-7, with 8 nucleotides matching TRBD1. Germline CDR1 is LGHNA and CDR2 is YSLEER. V lost 0 bases and J lost 2; bases outside the gene matches: 9. This CDR3 comprises 17 residues. CDR3 loop: CASSQDARDRPPYEQYF. DNA for the CDR3: TGCGCCAGCAGCCAAGATGCCCGGGACAGGCCTCCCTACGAGCAGTACTTC.

Only a few counts were recorded for this clonotype. The genes are TRBV5-1 and TRBJ2-5; D is possibly TRBD1 (5 bases). The V end lost 2 bases, the J end lost 5 bases, and 10 bases lay between the germline ends. Germline values: CDR1 SGHRS, CDR2 YFSETQ. The CDR3 sequence is 13 residues long. In DNA, the CDR3 is TGCGCCAGCAGCTTTAGGACACTCGAGACCCAGTACTTC. Its translation is CASSFRTLETQYF.

The table lists this clonotype with many counts. V usage is TRBV12-3 or TRBV12-4 and J usage is TRBJ2-4, with a possible D match to TRBD2 (6 bases). The V gene lost 6 bases and the J gene lost 0 bases, with 15 bases spanning the gap. The CDR3 contains 16 residues. Here the CDR3 reads CASSPTGGTAKNIQYF. The CDR3, as DNA: TGTGCCAGCAGCCCTACCGGCGGGACAGCCAAAAACATTCAGTACTTC.

This clonotype was counted a few times. The chain is built from TRBV28 and TRBJ2-5, with D possibly TRBD2 on 5 matching bases. CDR1 is MDHEN and CDR2 is SYDVKM in the germline V gene. The CDR3 sequence is 15 residues long. V was clipped by 6 bases and J by 5 bases, with 19 bases between them. The CDR3 here is CASRPPGVQRETQYF. As DNA, the CDR3 is TGTGCCAGCAGACCACCCGGGGTTCAGAGGGAGACCCAGTACTTC.

Ten or more counts support this clonotype. The rearrangement links TRBV28 to TRBJ2-3, with 13 bases identical to TRBD2. The CDR3 totals 17 residues. The trim removed 5 bases at V and 0 bases at J, leaving 5 bases unmatched. From germline, CDR1 is MDHEN and CDR2 SYDVKM. The CDR3 region is CASSTSGRVPSTDTQYF. CDR3 DNA sequence: TGTGCCAGCAGTACTAGCGGGAGGGTTCCTAGCACAGATACGCAGTATTTT.

The chain combines TRBV5-4 with TRBJ2-2; 9 bases match TRBD2. The CDR3 is made up of 17 amino acids. The V and J ends lost 6 bases and 1 base, in that order; junction bases with no gene match: 10. The germline CDR1 and CDR2 sequences are SGHNT and YYREEE (reference sequence). The CDR3 reads CASTNGRLAVNTGELFF. In DNA form, the CDR3 reads TGTGCCAGCACCAACGGTAGACTAGCGGTGAACACCGGGGAGCTGTTTTTT.

This clonotype has more than one count but fewer than ten. V and J are TRBV28 and TRBJ2-3, with a possible D match to TRBD1 (6 bases). The germline CDR1 and CDR2 sequences are MDHEN and SYDVKM. CDR3 length equals 13 residues. V was shortened by 4 bases and J by 4 bases, with 9 bases between the two germline ends. The CDR3 reads CASSSGQSDTQYF. The CDR3 nucleotides are TGTGCCAGCAGTTCCGGACAGTCAGATACGCAGTATTTT. Based on the CDR3 plus reference TRBV28 and TRBJ2-3, the full variable domain is DVKVTQSSRYLVKRTGEKVFLECVQDMDHENMFWYRQDPGLGLRLIYFSYDVKMKEKGDIPEGYSVSREKKERFSLILESASTNQTSMYLCASSSGQSDTQYFGPGTRLTVL.

Only a few counts were recorded for this clonotype. This chain links TRBV11-2 with TRBJ2-1, with D perhaps TRBD2 (6 bases). This CDR3 comprises 15 residues. Germline V lookup: CDR1 SGHAT, CDR2 FQNNGV. Trimming shortened V by 7 bases and J by 9 bases, and 22 bases separated the two germline ends. The DNA for the CDR3 is TGTGCCAGCATTGTCGGGAGTACCGGGGTTGGTGAGCAGTTCTTC. It is translated as CASIVGSTGVGEQFF.

This sequence joins TRBV4-3 and TRBJ2-3; 8 bases agree with TRBD2. V shed 4 bases and J 4 bases; nucleotides not matched to a gene: 10. Germline V gives CDR1 LGHNA, CDR2 YSLEER. CDR3 size: 16 residues. Written as DNA, the CDR3 is TGCGCCAGCAGCCCCTCAGCGGGAGTCAGAGCAGATACGCAGTATTTT. The encoded protein is CASSPSAGVRADTQYF.

The J gene is TRBJ2-5, the V gene TRBV4-1, with unresolved D. This CDR3 contains 17 residues. Trimming stripped 0 bases from V and 5 bases from J, with 19 bases between. CDR1 MGHRA and CDR2 YSYEKL come from the germline V gene. The CDR3 region is CASSQDQNRLGWETQYF. CDR3 bases: TGCGCCAGCAGCCAAGATCAGAACAGATTGGGGTGGGAGACCCAGTACTTC.

This clonotype was observed a few times. The J gene is TRBJ2-3, the V gene TRBV6-1, with 13 positions matching TRBD2. J was trimmed by 1 base and V by 4 bases; bases with no gene match: 2. This CDR3 has 16 residues. Germline V CDR1 and CDR2: MNHNS, SASEGT. The CDR3 spells CASSGTSGRRTDTQYF. The CDR3 bases are TGTGCCAGCAGTGGGACTAGCGGGAGACGCACAGATACGCAGTATTTT.

This chain uses TRBV20-1 with TRBJ2-7; D gene ambiguous. The V gene's germline CDR1 is DFQATT and CDR2 SNEGSKA (reference sequence). The CDR3 consists of 12 residues. The V end lost 5 bases, the J end lost 4 bases, and 12 bases lay between the germline ends. Here the CDR3 DNA reads TGCAGTGCTCCCTACTCGTCATACGAGCAGTACTTC. Translated: CSAPYSSYEQYF.